This TCR beta chain was observed in a study of T cells after yellow fever vaccination (dated by TCRdb to 2018 to 2020). Turning to the overall study: The SMART-Seq v4 Ultra Low Input RNA kit was used to prepare libraries from fractions with low cell numbers. Bulk TCR alpha and beta repertoires were sequenced longitudinally to track T-cell clones before and after primary and booster YFV17D yellow fever vaccination. Two healthy male donors made up the cohort, one aged 18 to 29 years and the other aged 30 to 40 years. Blood was drawn at multiple timepoints before and after primary and secondary immunization, with bulk PBMC replicates and cell subsets isolated. Summary of the overall study and its limitations: Computational filtering was required because FACS-sorted repertoires could contain abundant contaminating clonotypes from the bulk population. Compared with the primary T-cell response, the secondary T-cell response was faster but weaker, reaching its peak on day 5 rather than on day 15. The study included only a couple of donors, which limits how far the findings can be generalized. Most clones expanded after primary vaccination (around 96% of CD4 and over 80% of CD8) were re-detected after the booster, suggesting that broad memory maintenance occurred. A small share of clonotypes occurred in both CD4 and CD8 compartments, likely arising from convergent recombination.

This specimen's treatment or condition label, interpreted: live attenuated yellow fever vaccine strain. At every blood-draw timepoint, two biological replicates of bulk PBMCs were collected. PBMCs were isolated from peripheral blood using a standard Ficoll-Paque protocol. RNA was extracted with TriZol from bulk PBMCs, CD4 and CD8 fractions, and dextramer-positive and dextramer-negative fractions. A remark on this clonotype: Its antigen remains unidentified. No base-level quality is on record; no much larger clone is a single base apart.

TCR cDNA was synthesized by 5'RACE template switching, through which a universal primer site and unique molecular identifiers were introduced. Priming of cDNA synthesis was performed from both the TCR alpha and TCR beta constant segments. Library amplification used two PCR steps, and the second PCR step added sample barcodes and sequencing adapters. Sequencing of libraries was performed on Illumina HiSeq 2500 (2x100 bp) or NovaSeq (2x150 bp). On the study's bioinformatics: MIGEC was used to demultiplex reads and collapse the reads into UMI consensus sequences, and MiXCR was used for V(D)J alignment. Vaccine-responding clonotypes were defined with edgeR using replicate PBMC samples, requiring FDR below 0.01 and a log2 fold change above 5 up to day 15. CD4 or CD8 identity was assigned to each bulk clonotype according to whether the clonotype was present at higher abundance in the sequenced CD4 repertoire or the sequenced CD8 repertoire. TCRdb reanalyzed the raw reads on its own, using fastp at Q25 for trimming and MiXCR for clone calling, and kept in-frame beta chains. Every distinct CDR3 protein forms one entry, paired with its most common genes and DNA. The V and J calls follow TCRdb's processing rather than the paper's. Counted in this sample were a few hundred thousand distinct CDR3 sequences; approximately 6% of them appeared once. Of the sample, about 15% is held by the ten largest clones.

CDR1 and CDR2 (DFQATT, SNEGSKA) derive from the germline V gene (reference sequence). V is shortened by 3 bases, J by 5 bases, and the region joining them spans 10 bases. Its CDR3 holds 12 amino acids, cysteine through phenylalanine. Only CDR3 DNA remains: 36 bases, in frame from the first base. Here the sequenced sample was PBMCs, taken 5 days after the yellow fever booster vaccination. This receptor was identified in a man aged 30 to 45 who received the YFV17D yellow fever vaccine. The rearranged chain carries TRBV20-1 and TRBJ2-5; the D element could tentatively be TRBD1 or TRBD2, as 6 bases agree for each. The base sequence is TGCAGTGCTAGGTCGGGGGCGGAGACCCAGTACTTC. Translated, this is CSARSGAETQYF.